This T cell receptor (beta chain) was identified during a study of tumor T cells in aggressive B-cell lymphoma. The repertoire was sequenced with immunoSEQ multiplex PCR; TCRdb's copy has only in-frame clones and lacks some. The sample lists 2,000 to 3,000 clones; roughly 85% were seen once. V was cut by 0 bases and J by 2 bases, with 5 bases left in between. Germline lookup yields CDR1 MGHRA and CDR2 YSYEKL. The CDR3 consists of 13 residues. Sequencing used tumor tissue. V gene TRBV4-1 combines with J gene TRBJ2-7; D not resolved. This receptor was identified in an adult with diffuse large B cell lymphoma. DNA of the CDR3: TGCGCCAGCAGCCAAGATGCTACCTACGAGCAGTACTTC. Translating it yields CASSQDATYEQYF.